This is a list of T cell receptor beta chains from one sample in a study of early T cells in non-severe SARS-CoV-2 infection. TCRdb re-derived calls from the 5' RACE reads in MiXCR, one entry per CDR3 protein. The sample contains approximately 50,000 distinct CDR3 sequences, approximately 12% of which appear only once. Sequencing was carried out using whole blood. These receptors originate from an adult who was a healthcare worker with PCR-confirmed SARS-CoV-2 infection or an uninfected control (not recorded which). Both conserved end residues are part of each CDR3. The order of the fields is clone size, V gene, J gene, D gene, CDR3 DNA, CDR3 protein. A D gene is named only where the DNA matches it firmly. Some rows have no size entry. The others give once, few or many, or a class for an expanded clone.

many	TRBV2	TRBJ2-5	TRBD1	TGTGCCAGCAGTGGAAGACAGGGGGTTCAAGAGACCCAGTACTTC	CASSGRQGVQETQYF
many	TRBV18	TRBJ1-5	NA	TGTGCCAGCTCACCCTCCGTGGGAGGGCGAGATCAGCCCCAGCATTTT	CASSPSVGGRDQPQHF
NA	TRBV20-1	TRBJ1-1	NA	TGCAGTGCTAGGGGGTGGACGGAAGCTTTCTTT	CSARGWTEAFF
NA	TRBV11-2	TRBJ2-5	TRBD2	TGTGCCAGCAGCTCCCGGGGGGGCGTTATGGAAGAGACCCAGTACTTC	CASSSRGGVMEETQYF
NA	TRBV7-7	TRBJ2-1	NA	TGTGCTAGCAGCTTAGGGGGGGGTGAGCAGTTCTTC	CASSLGGGEQFF
few	TRBV6-1	TRBJ1-1	NA	TGTGCCAGCAGTGCCTCAGTTGATTCGGAAGCTTTCTTT	CASSASVDSEAFF
few	TRBV29-1	TRBJ2-1	NA	TGCAGCGTCTCCGACAGGAACTACAATGAGCAGTTCTTC	CSVSDRNYNEQFF
NA	TRBV2	TRBJ2-3	TRBD2	TGTGCCAGCAAGACTAGCGGGGGGTACACAGATACGCAGTATTTT	CASKTSGGYTDTQYF
many	TRBV10-3	TRBJ2-1	NA	TGTGCCATCAGTGCCCCTCAGGGGCCGAAGAATGAGCAGTTCTTC	CAISAPQGPKNEQFF
NA	TRBV10-1	TRBJ2-7	TRBD1	TGCGCCAGCAGTGAAACCGGGACAGTGGCGAACGAGCAGTACTTC	CASSETGTVANEQYF
many	TRBV7-2	TRBJ2-3	NA	TGTGCCAGCAGCTTAGTAGGCACAGATACGCAGTATTTT	CASSLVGTDTQYF
many	TRBV12-5	TRBJ1-1	NA	TGTGCTAGTGGACGCTACCACAGGGAGGGGCGCACTGAAGCTTTCTTT	CASGRYHREGRTEAFF
NA	TRBV12-3/TRBV12-4	TRBJ2-4	TRBD2	TGTGCCAGCAGTGCAGGGAGGGTAAACATTCAGTACTTC	CASSAGRVNIQYF
few	TRBV12-3/TRBV12-4	TRBJ1-6	NA	TGTGCCAGCAGTTTAGTAGAGGGGGATTCACCCCTCCACTTT	CASSLVEGDSPLHF
NA	TRBV5-1	TRBJ2-7	TRBD1	TGCGCCAACAGGCCTCGACAGGGTGCCGAGCAGTACTTC	CANRPRQGAEQYF
many	TRBV12-3/TRBV12-4	TRBJ1-1	NA	TGTGCCAGCAGCTATAGCAACACTGAAGCTTTCTTT	CASSYSNTEAFF
many	TRBV12-3/TRBV12-4	TRBJ2-5	TRBD2	TGTGCCAGCAGTTCCTACGGGGGGCAAGAGACCCAGTACTTC	CASSSYGGQETQYF
many	TRBV11-2	TRBJ1-2	TRBD1	TGTGCCAGCAGCTACAGGGGATCGCCTGGCTACACCTTC	CASSYRGSPGYTF
few	TRBV11-2	TRBJ2-3	NA	TGTGCCAGCAGCGTAACGGCGGGGGCCATTGGAGATACGCAGTATTTT	CASSVTAGAIGDTQYF
few	TRBV27	TRBJ1-5	NA	TGTGCCAGCAGTTTAAGGTCGAATCAGCCCCAGCATTTT	CASSLRSNQPQHF
NA	TRBV20-1	TRBJ1-2	NA	TGCAGTGCTAGCCCCTTGACGCGGGGGGCGGATGGCTACACCTTC	CSASPLTRGADGYTF
few	TRBV7-2	TRBJ2-1	NA	TGTGCCAGCAGCAAAGAATGGGGCTCCTACAATGAGCAGTTCTTC	CASSKEWGSYNEQFF
few	TRBV19	TRBJ2-5	NA	TGTGCCAGTAGTATCTCCTCTTTCCAAGAGACCCAGTACTTC	CASSISSFQETQYF
NA	TRBV24-1	TRBJ2-1	NA	TGTGCCACCAGTGATTCCTGGAATGAGCAGTTCTTC	CATSDSWNEQFF
NA	TRBV11-2	TRBJ1-1	NA	TGTGCCAGCCGAGGGAACGACCTTGAAGCTTTCTTT	CASRGNDLEAFF
NA	TRBV9	TRBJ1-3	TRBD1	TGTGCCAGCAGCCCGGGACAGTACTCTGGAAACACCATATATTTT	CASSPGQYSGNTIYF
few	TRBV7-3	TRBJ1-1	NA	TGTGCCAGCAGCTTAGGGGTGGGGAACACTGAAGCTTTCTTT	CASSLGVGNTEAFF
NA	TRBV18	TRBJ2-7	NA	TGTGCCAGCTCACCCGCCAGGCGGCCGGGGTACGAGCAGTACTTC	CASSPARRPGYEQYF
once	TRBV7-9	TRBJ1-1	TRBD1	TGTGCCAGCAGCTCTCGGACAGGGACGGACACTGAAGCTTTCTTT	CASSSRTGTDTEAFF
many	TRBV6-5	TRBJ2-5	TRBD2	TGTGCCAGCAGTTACCGGATAGCGGGGGGGCCAGAGACCCAGTACTTC	CASSYRIAGGPETQYF
few	TRBV5-1	TRBJ1-1	TRBD1	TGCGCCAGCAGCCCGATCAGGGGGCTGGAAGCTTTCTTT	CASSPIRGLEAFF
few	TRBV18	TRBJ2-7	NA	TGTGCCAGCTCACCCCAGAGGGCCCTTTTCGGCGAGCAGTACTTC	CASSPQRALFGEQYF
few	TRBV12-3/TRBV12-4	TRBJ1-2	TRBD1	TGTGCCAGCAGTCCACGACAGGGGCTCCTCACTAACTATGGCTACACCTTC	CASSPRQGLLTNYGYTF
few	TRBV30	TRBJ2-5	NA	TGTGCCTGGAGAACTAGCCGGCGGGAGACCCAGTACTTC	CAWRTSRRETQYF
many	TRBV5-6	TRBJ2-3	NA	TGTGCCAGCAGCCGGCGGACAGAGAGAGTGGATACGCAGTATTTT	CASSRRTERVDTQYF
few	TRBV20-1	TRBJ1-1	NA	TGCAGTGCTAGAAACCCTAGGAACCCTGAAGCTTTCTTT	CSARNPRNPEAFF
many	TRBV6-1	TRBJ2-1	TRBD2	TGTGCCAGCAGGGGACTAGCGGGGGGGCCGAATGAGCAGTTCTTC	CASRGLAGGPNEQFF
few	TRBV12-3/TRBV12-4	TRBJ2-7	NA	TGTGCCAGCAGTCGGGTCGACTACGAGCAGTACTTC	CASSRVDYEQYF
NA	TRBV19	TRBJ2-5	NA	TGTGCCAGTAGCTCGGGAGAGACCCAGTACTTC	CASSSGETQYF
few	TRBV6-6	TRBJ2-7	TRBD1	TGTGCCAACTCCCGGACAGGGGACGAGCAGTACTTC	CANSRTGDEQYF
many	TRBV4-1	TRBJ2-4	NA	TGCGCCAGCAGCCAACCTTTTCAGCCTCTAGCCAAAAACATTCAGTACTTC	CASSQPFQPLAKNIQYF
many	TRBV7-8	TRBJ2-1	TRBD2	TGTGCCAGCAGCTTAGCGGTCGGGGGGTCCTACAATGAGCAGTTCTTC	CASSLAVGGSYNEQFF
NA	TRBV6-2/TRBV6-3	TRBJ2-5	NA	TGTGCCAGCAGGGATAGGGGGGACCAGTACTTC	CASRDRGDQYF
NA	TRBV10-3	TRBJ2-3	NA	TGTGCCATCAGTGGACATTCAGGCACAGATACGCAGTATTTT	CAISGHSGTDTQYF
many	TRBV11-2	TRBJ1-3	NA	TGTGCCAGCAGCTTAGATTGGGGCTCTGGAAACACCATATATTTT	CASSLDWGSGNTIYF
few	TRBV6-6	TRBJ1-2	TRBD1	TGTGCCAGCAGTTACCCGGCAGGGGGGAACTATGGCTACACCTTC	CASSYPAGGNYGYTF
NA	TRBV29-1	TRBJ1-5	NA	TGCAGCGTCCGGGAAGGGGGCAATCAGCCCCAGCATTTT	CSVREGGNQPQHF
many	TRBV10-3	TRBJ2-1	TRBD2	TGTGCCATCAGGACTAGCGGGGGGCCGGTCAATGAGCAGTTCTTC	CAIRTSGGPVNEQFF
NA	TRBV4-3	TRBJ2-7	TRBD2	TGCGCCAGCAGCCAAGATTCACCGAGTAGCGGGGGGCGATACGAGCAGTACTTC	CASSQDSPSSGGRYEQYF
many	TRBV12-3/TRBV12-4	TRBJ1-3	TRBD1	TGTGCCAGCAGGCGACAGGGGCCTTACACCATATATTTT	CASRRQGPYTIYF
many	TRBV6-1	TRBJ2-2	NA	TGTGCCAGCAGTGAACGTCAGGCCGGCTCCGGACGCGATTTT	CASSERQAGSGRDF